The subject of this entry is one T cell receptor (beta chain). Its target is unknown. During the collection period, no donor immune events like infections were recorded. TCRdb's table, derived via immunoSEQ multiplex PCR, lists solely in-frame clones and lacks some. The table has some 65,000 clones, about 85% seen once; the top ten hold approximately 20%. This record belongs to a study of identifying expanded T cells in peripheral blood. Findings and caveats of the study: Across healthy donors, higher total template counts meant significantly greater approximately 2-week count variance.

Germline V gene lookup returns CDR1 SNHLY and CDR2 FYNNEI. CDR3 length: 14 residues. V shed 5 bases and J 3 bases; nucleotides not matched to a gene: 4. This TCR came from a person aged 18 to 69 in good health. Material: blood. V is TRBV2 and J is TRBJ2-3, with TRBD2 identical over 8 bases. CDR3 sequence: CASSWTSSTDTQYF. In nucleotides, the CDR3 is TGTGCCAGCAGTTGGACTAGCAGTACAGATACGCAGTATTTT.